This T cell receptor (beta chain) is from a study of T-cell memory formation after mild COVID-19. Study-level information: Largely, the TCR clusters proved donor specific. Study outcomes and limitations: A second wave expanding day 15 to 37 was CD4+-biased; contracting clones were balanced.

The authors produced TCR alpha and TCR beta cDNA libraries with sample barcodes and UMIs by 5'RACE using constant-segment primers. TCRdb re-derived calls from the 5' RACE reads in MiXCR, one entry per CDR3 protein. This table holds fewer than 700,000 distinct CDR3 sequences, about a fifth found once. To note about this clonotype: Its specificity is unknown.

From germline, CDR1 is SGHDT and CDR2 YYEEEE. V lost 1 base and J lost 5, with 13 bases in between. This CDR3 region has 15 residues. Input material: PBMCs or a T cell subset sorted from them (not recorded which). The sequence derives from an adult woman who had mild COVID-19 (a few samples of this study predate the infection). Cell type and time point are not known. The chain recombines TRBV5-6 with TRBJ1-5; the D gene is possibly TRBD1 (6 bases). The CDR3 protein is CASSLRGLRYQPQHF. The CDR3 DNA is TGTGCCAGCAGCTTGAGGGGGTTGAGATATCAGCCCCAGCATTTT. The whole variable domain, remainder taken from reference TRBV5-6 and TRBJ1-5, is DAGVTQSPTHLIKTRGQQVTLRCSPKSGHDTVSWYQQALGQGPQFIFQYYEEEERQRGNFPDRFSGHQFPNYSSELNVNALLLGDSALYLCASSLRGLRYQPQHFGDGTRLSIL.